The source of this TCR beta chain is a study of shared clonotypes between healthy human individuals. Study background: Ranging from 18 to 49 in age, donors were two women and three men.

Germline CDR1 and CDR2: SGHDT and YYEEEE. Trimming took 5 bases from V and 2 from J, leaving 16 bases between them. This CDR3 has 15 amino acids. Each PCR replicate run on unsorted PBMC took in around 290 ng DNA, about 29,000 T cell genomes. The team ran DNA from unsorted PBMCs on ten immunoSEQ deep assay plates for sequencing. Methods used by the authors: Filtering differed, since immunoSEQ gave only junction sequences and no quality scores. Produced via immunoSEQ multiplex PCR; TCRdb's table is partial and in-frame only. V, J and clone size were drawn from that table, and D and trimming were deduced from the DNA. Here the sample spans about 480,000 clones, about four fifths being singletons.

Sequenced sample: PBMCs. V gene TRBV5-6 combines with J gene TRBJ1-1; the D is unclear. This TCR was recovered from a woman between 40 and 50 years old in good health. Some clones in this sample may be carry-over from other donors' samples. This chain's CDR3 is CASSSWSRYNTEAFF. The CDR3 coding sequence is TGTGCCAGCAGTTCTTGGTCCAGGTATAACACTGAAGCTTTCTTT.